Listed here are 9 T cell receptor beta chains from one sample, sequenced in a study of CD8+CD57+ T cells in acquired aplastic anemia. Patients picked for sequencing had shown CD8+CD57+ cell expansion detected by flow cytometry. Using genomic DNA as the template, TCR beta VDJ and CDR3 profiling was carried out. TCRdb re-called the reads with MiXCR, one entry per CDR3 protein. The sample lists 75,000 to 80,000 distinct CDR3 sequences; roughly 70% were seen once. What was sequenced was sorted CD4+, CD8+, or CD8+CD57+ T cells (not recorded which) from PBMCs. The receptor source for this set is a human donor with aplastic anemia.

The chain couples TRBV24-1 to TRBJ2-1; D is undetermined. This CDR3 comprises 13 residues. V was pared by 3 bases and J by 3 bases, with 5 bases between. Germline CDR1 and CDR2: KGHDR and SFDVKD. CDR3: CATSDPLYNEQFF. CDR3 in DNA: TGTGCCACCAGTGATCCCCTCTACAATGAGCAGTTCTTC.

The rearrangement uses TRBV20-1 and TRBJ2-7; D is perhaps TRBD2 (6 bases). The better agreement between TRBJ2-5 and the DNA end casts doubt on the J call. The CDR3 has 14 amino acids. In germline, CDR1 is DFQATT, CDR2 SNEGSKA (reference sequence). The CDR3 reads CSARAVGGQETQYF. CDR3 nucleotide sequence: TGCAGTGCTAGAGCAGTCGGGGGTCAAGAGACCCAGTACTTC.

The CDR3 region is CASSEQGQGETQYF. CDR3 in DNA: TGTGCCAGCAGTGAACAGGGGCAGGGGGAGACCCAGTACTTC. The V call is TRBV2, the J call TRBJ2-5; the D gene is possibly TRBD1 (6 bases). This CDR3 has 14 amino acids. Looked up from germline, CDR1 is SNHLY and CDR2 is FYNNEI. V was clipped by 2 bases and J by 5 bases, with 12 bases between them.

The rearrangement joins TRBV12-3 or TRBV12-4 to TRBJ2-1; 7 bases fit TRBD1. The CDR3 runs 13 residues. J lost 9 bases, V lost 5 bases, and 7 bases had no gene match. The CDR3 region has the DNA TGTGCCAGCAGTGTACAACAGGGGCTTGAGCAGTTCTTC. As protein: CASSVQQGLEQFF.

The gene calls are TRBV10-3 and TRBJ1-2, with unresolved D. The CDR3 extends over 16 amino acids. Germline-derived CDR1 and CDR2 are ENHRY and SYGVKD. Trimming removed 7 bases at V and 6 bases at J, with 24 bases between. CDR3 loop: CAITSALGDTRNGYTF. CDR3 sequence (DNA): TGTGCCATCACCTCAGCCCTCGGAGACACCCGAAATGGCTACACCTTC.

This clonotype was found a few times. The CDR3, as DNA: TGTGCCAGCAGTCCTAGCGGCGGATCCGTAAATTCACCCCTCCACTTT. Protein product: CASSPSGGSVNSPLHF. This chain joins TRBV11-1 and TRBJ1-6; D ambiguous. This CDR3 has 16 residues. Germline V lookup: CDR1 SGHAT, CDR2 FQDESV (reference sequence). Trimming left V 6 bases short and J 7 bases short, with 19 bases between.

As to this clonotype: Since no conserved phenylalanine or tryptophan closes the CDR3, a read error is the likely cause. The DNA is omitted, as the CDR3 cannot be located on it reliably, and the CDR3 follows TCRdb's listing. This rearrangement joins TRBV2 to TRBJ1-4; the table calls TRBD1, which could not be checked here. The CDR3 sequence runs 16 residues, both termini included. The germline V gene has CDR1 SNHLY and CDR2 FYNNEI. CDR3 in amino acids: CASSEWGVDSGSSSFL.

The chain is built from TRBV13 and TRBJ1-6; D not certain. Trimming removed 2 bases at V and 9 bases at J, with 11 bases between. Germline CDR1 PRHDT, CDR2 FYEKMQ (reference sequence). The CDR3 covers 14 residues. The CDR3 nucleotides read TGTGCCAGCAGCTTACTGGGTTGGGGTTCACCCCTCCACTTT. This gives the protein CASSLLGWGSPLHF.

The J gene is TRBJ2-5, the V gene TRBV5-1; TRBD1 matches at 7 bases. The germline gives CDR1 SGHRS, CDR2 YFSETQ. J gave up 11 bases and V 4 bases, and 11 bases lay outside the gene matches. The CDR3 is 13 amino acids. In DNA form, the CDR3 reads TGCGCCAGCAGCCAGACAGGGACCTATGAGCAGTACTTC. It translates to CASSQTGTYEQYF.